A selection of T cell receptor beta chains follows, all from one sample in a study of neurological immune-mediated disorders. TCRdb used MiXCR to reprocess the 5' RACE reads, holding one entry per CDR3 protein. The data contain tens of thousands of distinct CDR3 sequences, around 10% of them seen just once; the ten biggest clones take up around 20%. The material sequenced was PBMCs. These receptor sequences come from a woman in her 40s with HTLV-1-associated myelopathy (HAM/TSP). Both conserved end residues are part of each CDR3. D genes are given only for firm matches. Each size is how often the clone was seen (once, few, many) or a class if it is expanded.

cdr3_nt	cdr3_aa	j_call	clone_size	v_call	d_call
TGTGCCAGCAGACAACCGGCGGGGGGCACAGATACGCAGTATTTT	CASRQPAGGTDTQYF	TRBJ2-3	many	TRBV7-2	TRBD2
TGCAGTGCTAGGAAGACAGGGAGTACCTACGAGCAGTACTTC	CSARKTGSTYEQYF	TRBJ2-7	many	TRBV20-1	TRBD1
TGTGCCAGCAGTTACGTAGACAGGGGGGGCTATGGCTACACCTTC	CASSYVDRGGYGYTF	TRBJ1-2	many	TRBV6-5	TRBD1
TGTGCCAGCAACCGACTAGCGGGCACAGATACGCAGTATTTT	CASNRLAGTDTQYF	TRBJ2-3	many	TRBV6-6	TRBD2
TGCAGTGCTAGAGTTCTAGCGGGGGCCAATGAGCAGTTCTTC	CSARVLAGANEQFF	TRBJ2-1	many	TRBV20-1	TRBD2
TGTGCCAGTAGGGGACTGCGGGGCTTTGGCTACACCTTC	CASRGLRGFGYTF	TRBJ1-2	few	TRBV19	-
TGTGCCACCAGCAGAGATCGTCTGGGCATTCAGTACTTC	CATSRDRLGIQYF	TRBJ2-4	many	TRBV15	-
TGTGCCAGCAGCGTAGCTGGAGGGGCCGGCGAGCAGTTCTTC	CASSVAGGAGEQFF	TRBJ2-1	many	TRBV9	-
TGTGCCAGCTCACTTGGGGGACTAAGCACAGATACGCAGTATTTT	CASSLGGLSTDTQYF	TRBJ2-3	many	TRBV18	TRBD2
TGCAGTGCTAGAGATCCAGCGGGGGGGCATCACGAGCAGTACTTC	CSARDPAGGHHEQYF	TRBJ2-7	many	TRBV20-1	TRBD2
TGTGCCAGCAGCCCGGGTGGGACAGGGCGTAACAATGAGCAGTTCTTC	CASSPGGTGRNNEQFF	TRBJ2-1	many	TRBV5-4	TRBD1
TGTGCCAGCAGCCCCCTCGGACAGGGGGAGACCCAGTACTTC	CASSPLGQGETQYF	TRBJ2-5	many	TRBV7-6	TRBD1
TGTGCCAGCAGACAGGGGATGGGTCAGCCCCAGCATTTT	CASRQGMGQPQHF	TRBJ1-5	medium-sized	TRBV6-1	TRBD1
TGTGCCAGCACCCGCCCGGGGGGAGAAAACACCATATATTTT	CASTRPGGENTIYF	TRBJ1-3	many	TRBV2	-
TGCAGTGCTAGAACCCAGGGAGCTAGCTATGGCTACACCTTC	CSARTQGASYGYTF	TRBJ1-2	many	TRBV20-1	-
TGTGCCAGCAGTGAAGGGCAGGGTTTCTACGAGCAGTACTTC	CASSEGQGFYEQYF	TRBJ2-7	many	TRBV2	-
TGTGCCAGCAGTTTAGGAATTTCCGGTCAGCCCCAGCATTTT	CASSLGISGQPQHF	TRBJ1-5	many	TRBV12-3/TRBV12-4	-
TGTGCCAGCAGCCTCCGAAGCGGGCTCTATCAGCCCCAGCATTTT	CASSLRSGLYQPQHF	TRBJ1-5	many	TRBV6-2/TRBV6-3	-